A selection of T cell receptor beta chains follows, all from one sample in a study of control samples from healthy donors and cancer patients. The method was immunoSEQ multiplex PCR; TCRdb's version includes in-frame clones alone and lacks a portion of them. The sample shows 95,000 to 150,000 clones, around 89% of them seen only once. The sequenced sample was blood. Receptors were obtained from a man in his fifties or sixties in good health. CDR3s include the opening cysteine and the closing phenylalanine or tryptophan. D genes are given only for firm matches. Clone size is not always given. Where it is, it says once, few, many or a class for expanded clones.

TRBJ1-6 | - | TRBV11-2 | - | TGTGCCAGCAGCTCCCGGGACCTAAATTCACCCCTCCACTTT | CASSSRDLNSPLHF
TRBJ1-3 | - | TRBV11-2 | - | TGTGCCAGCAGTCCAGACCGGACCGCATCTGGAAACACCATATATTTT | CASSPDRTASGNTIYF
TRBJ1-6 | - | TRBV4-3 | - | TGCGCCAGCAGCCAAGGCCCAGGGAGTAATTCACCCCTCCACTTT | CASSQGPGSNSPLHF
TRBJ2-3 | TRBD2 | TRBV5-1 | - | TGCGCCAGCAGCTTAGCGGGGGCCCGCACAGATACGCAGTATTTT | CASSLAGARTDTQYF
TRBJ2-2 | - | TRBV24-1 | - | TGTGCCACCAGAGTATCAGCGAACACCGGGGAGCTGTTTTTT | CATRVSANTGELFF
TRBJ2-1 | - | TRBV11-2 | - | TGTGCCAGCAGCTTAGGACTCCACAATGGGCAGTTCTTC | CASSLGLHNGQFF
TRBJ1-1 | - | TRBV5-6 | - | TGTGCCAGCAGCTTGGCCCCACCTGGTACTGAAGCTTTCTTT | CASSLAPPGTEAFF
TRBJ2-3 | - | TRBV10-3 | - | TGTGCCATCAGTGCAACAGGAATCACAGATACGCAGTATTTT | CAISATGITDTQYF
TRBJ1-1 | - | TRBV4-3 | - | TGCGCCAGCAGCCAAGGTACGAGGGTTGGGACTGAAGCTTTCTTT | CASSQGTRVGTEAFF
TRBJ1-1 | - | TRBV30 | - | TGTGCCTGGAGTAGGGCAGGGAGAAGAGGGGAAGCTTTCTTT | CAWSRAGRRGEAFF
TRBJ1-2 | - | TRBV25-1 | once | TGTGCCAGCAGTGTAGGGGGGGACTATGGCTACACCTTC | CASSVGGDYGYTF
TRBJ1-5 | - | TRBV6-2/TRBV6-3 | - | TGTGCCAGCAGTTATTGGGGCAGTGATAGCAATCAGCCCCAGCATTTT | CASSYWGSDSNQPQHF
TRBJ2-7 | - | TRBV3-1/TRBV3-2 | - | TGTGCCAGCAGCCAGGCGAACTACGAGCAGTACTTC | CASSQANYEQYF
TRBJ2-7 | TRBD2 | TRBV7-2 | - | TGTGCCAGCAGCCCCGGACTAGCGGGGGGGAGGGAGCAGTACTTC | CASSPGLAGGREQYF
TRBJ2-3 | - | TRBV15 | - | TGTGCCACTATCGGGGGCCCTGGCACAGATACGCAGTATTTT | CATIGGPGTDTQYF
TRBJ1-5 | - | TRBV7-2 | - | TGTGCCAGCAGCTTCGGGCCCTATGCGGGCAATCAGCCCCAGCATTTT | CASSFGPYAGNQPQHF
TRBJ1-2 | - | TRBV11-2 | - | TGTGCCAGCAGCCCGTTCGGACAGCACTATGGCTACACCTTC | CASSPFGQHYGYTF
TRBJ1-4 | TRBD1 | TRBV23-1 | - | TGCGCCAGACAGCCGGGACAGGGGGCTACTAATGAAAAACTGTTTTTT | CARQPGQGATNEKLFF
TRBJ2-5 | - | TRBV27 | few | TGTGCCAGCAGCTCCCATTCGGACGTGAATAAGACCCAGTACTTC | CASSSHSDVNKTQYF
TRBJ2-5 | - | TRBV7-2 | - | TGTGCCAGCAGCTTCACTAGTTCCCAAGAGACCCAGTACTTC | CASSFTSSQETQYF
TRBJ2-7 | - | TRBV30 | - | TGTGCCTGGAGCAGGTCCTCCTACGAGCAGTACTTC | CAWSRSSYEQYF
TRBJ2-3 | - | TRBV11-2 | few | TGTGCCAGCAGCTTAGGGGGCCGCGCAGGGAGCACAGATACGCAGTATTTT | CASSLGGRAGSTDTQYF
TRBJ2-7 | TRBD1 | TRBV27 | - | TGTGCCAGCAGTTTAGTAGGGGGCGACGAGCAGTACTTC | CASSLVGGDEQYF
TRBJ1-2 | - | TRBV2 | - | TGTGCCAGCAGTGAGGTTTACAGATCGTCTAACTATGGCTACACCTTC | CASSEVYRSSNYGYTF
TRBJ1-2 | - | TRBV28 | once | TGTGCCAGCACTCCTTATTCTAACTATGGCTACACCTTC | CASTPYSNYGYTF
TRBJ2-5 | TRBD1 | TRBV6-5 | - | TGTGCCAGCACCGAGACAGGGGCACAAGAGACCCAGTACTTC | CASTETGAQETQYF
TRBJ1-2 | - | TRBV5-4 | few | TGTGCCTCCAGCCTACAACAGTCTTCTGGCTACACCTTC | CASSLQQSSGYTF
TRBJ2-3 | TRBD2 | TRBV7-7 | - | TGTGCCAGCAGCCCTAGCGGGGCGCCAGATACGCAGTATTTT | CASSPSGAPDTQYF
TRBJ1-5 | TRBD1 | TRBV5-1 | - | TGCGCCAGCAGCTTGGGGACAGGGGGCCGACTGGGCAATCAGCCCCAGCATTTT | CASSLGTGGRLGNQPQHF
TRBJ1-2 | - | TRBV5-4 | - | TGTGCCAGCAGCACCGGGACCTCCTCGGAGGGCTACACCTTC | CASSTGTSSEGYTF
TRBJ1-2 | - | TRBV29-1 | - | TGCAGCGTTTACAGCTCCGTTGACTATGGCTACACCTTC | CSVYSSVDYGYTF
TRBJ2-2 | TRBD1 | TRBV30 | - | TGTGCCTGGAGTGTAAACAGGGGCGCCGGGGAGCTGTTTTTT | CAWSVNRGAGELFF
TRBJ2-7 | TRBD1 | TRBV6-5 | - | TGTGCCAGCAGTCACTTCCGGGACAGGGCCGACGAGCAGTACTTC | CASSHFRDRADEQYF
TRBJ1-1 | - | TRBV2 | - | TGTGCCAGCAGTGAAGAGGGGGGTCGGGTAAACACTGAAGCTTTCTTT | CASSEEGGRVNTEAFF
TRBJ2-4 | - | TRBV18 | - | TGTGCCAGCTCACCGATGGCTTCCTCAGCCAAAAACATTCAGTACTTC | CASSPMASSAKNIQYF
TRBJ2-5 | - | TRBV24-1 | - | TGTGCCACCAGTGATTGGCGATCGCTAGCCCCCCAGACCCAGTACTTC | CATSDWRSLAPQTQYF
TRBJ1-2 | - | TRBV7-2 | many | TGTGCCAGCAGCTTAGGGTTCGGGACACAAGCGGATGGCTACACCTTC | CASSLGFGTQADGYTF
TRBJ1-4 | - | TRBV6-1 | - | TGTGCCAGCAGTGAACTCGACAGGCCAACTAATGAAAAACTGTTTTTT | CASSELDRPTNEKLFF
TRBJ1-4 | TRBD1 | TRBV3-1/TRBV3-2 | - | TGTGCCAGCGGGACAGGGAATGAAAAACTGTTTTTT | CASGTGNEKLFF
TRBJ1-1 | - | TRBV18 | - | TGTGCCAGCTCAGCCTATATACTGGGGAATGAAGCTTTCTTT | CASSAYILGNEAFF
TRBJ2-3 | - | TRBV11-2 | - | TGTGCCAGCAGCGGTCTGGACGGCGAAGGGGGCACAGATACGCAGTATTTT | CASSGLDGEGGTDTQYF
TRBJ1-2 | - | TRBV12-3/TRBV12-4 | - | TGTGCCAGCAGTTTAGGGGGGGTCAATGGCTACACCTTC | CASSLGGVNGYTF
TRBJ1-6 | - | TRBV5-6 | - | TGTGCCAGCAGCTTGGGGTTAGAAGGGAGGAATTCACCCCTCCACTTT | CASSLGLEGRNSPLHF
TRBJ1-6 | - | TRBV7-2 | - | TGTGCCAGCAGATCTGTTCATAATTCACCCCTCCACTTT | CASRSVHNSPLHF
TRBJ1-2 | TRBD1 | TRBV9 | - | TGTGCCAGCAGCGCCTTGGGACAGGGAACAAGTGGCTACACCTTC | CASSALGQGTSGYTF
TRBJ2-1 | - | TRBV5-4 | - | TGTGCCAGCAGCTTGAGAGGCGGGCGGAGTGAGCAGTTCTTC | CASSLRGGRSEQFF
TRBJ1-1 | - | TRBV6-6 | - | TGTGCCAGCATTGTGAACACTGAAGCTTTCTTT | CASIVNTEAFF
TRBJ1-3 | - | TRBV10-2 | - | TGCGCCAGCAGTGAGTCGACAGGAGGAAACACCATATATTTT | CASSESTGGNTIYF
TRBJ1-2 | - | TRBV19 | - | TGTGCCAGTAGTAAGGGGGGCTCAAGCTATGGCTACACCTTC | CASSKGGSSYGYTF
TRBJ2-3 | - | TRBV12-3/TRBV12-4 | - | TGTGCCAGCAGTTTAGTGGCAGGGGGAGGGTATTTT | CASSLVAGGGYF
TRBJ1-1 | - | TRBV6-5 | - | TGTGCCAGCAGTACCGTCCAAGTCCGCACTGAAGCTTTCTTT | CASSTVQVRTEAFF
TRBJ1-2 | TRBD1 | TRBV6-5 | - | TGTGCCAGCAGTCCGGGACAGGGAACGACTGGCTACACCTTC | CASSPGQGTTGYTF
TRBJ2-6 | - | TRBV5-1 | - | TGCGCCAGCAGCTTGGCCAGAATGAGGAGCTCTGGGGCCAACGTCCTGACTTTC | CASSLARMRSSGANVLTF
TRBJ1-1 | TRBD1 | TRBV11-2 | - | TGTGCCAGCAGCTTAGGAGGGACAGGGGGCGAGGGCACTGAAGCTTTCTTT | CASSLGGTGGEGTEAFF
TRBJ1-5 | - | TRBV19 | - | TGTGCCAGTAGTATTACCCAGGGAACTCAGCCCCAGCATTTT | CASSITQGTQPQHF
TRBJ1-2 | - | TRBV12-3/TRBV12-4 | - | TGTGCCAGCAGGACAGTCAACTATGGCTACACCTTC | CASRTVNYGYTF
TRBJ2-3 | TRBD2 | TRBV12-3/TRBV12-4 | - | TGTGCCAGCAGTACCGGACTAGCTGATACGCAGTATTTT | CASSTGLADTQYF
TRBJ1-1 | - | TRBV10-3 | - | TGTGCCATCAAAAGGAACACTGAAGCTTTCTTT | CAIKRNTEAFF
TRBJ1-4 | - | TRBV2 | once | TGTGCCAGCAGGGGATTAGAAAATGAAAAACTGTTTTTT | CASRGLENEKLFF
TRBJ2-5 | - | TRBV15 | - | TGTGCCACCAGCATCCGAACAGAACAAGAGACCCAGTACTTC | CATSIRTEQETQYF